This TCR beta chain was identified in a study of blood T cell repertoires in COVID-19. Study overall: Samples came from the United States, Italy and Spain, spanning acute and convalescent COVID-19.

This CDR3 is 13 amino acids long. Trimming cost V 3 bases and J 2 bases, with 11 bases left between them. The germline V gene encodes CDR1 GTSNPN and CDR2 SVGIG (reference sequence). Produced via immunoSEQ multiplex PCR; TCRdb's table is partial and in-frame only. Altogether fewer than 150,000 clones are present, around nine tenths being singletons, with the ten largest covering approximately 4.2%. The sequencing sample was made of peripheral blood. The chain uses TRBV30 and TRBJ2-7, with a tentative D call TRBD1 (5 bases). This sequence originates from a woman in her thirties or forties with acute or convalescent COVID-19. CDR3 sequence reads: CAWSQDRTYEQYF. DNA for the CDR3: TGTGCCTGGAGCCAAGACAGAACCTACGAGCAGTACTTC.